The 13 T cell receptor beta chains below were found in one sample sequenced in a study of blood T cell repertoires in COVID-19 (dated by TCRdb to the early 2020s). The protocol used for the library was the immunoSEQ multiplex PCR assay. This immuneACCESS table, as held by TCRdb, lists in-frame sequences with V and J called but not all clones. Of the missing ones, under half trace to an unresolved V gene in checked studies; the others have no known cause. The sample records tens of thousands of clones, about 83% of which are singletons. Roughly 23% of the sample belongs to the ten largest clones. Sequencing was done on a sample of peripheral blood. Receptors originate from a human donor in a cohort sampled during active COVID-19.

The J gene is TRBJ2-1, the V gene TRBV7-6, with D possibly TRBD2 on 5 matching bases. Germline values: CDR1 SGHVS, CDR2 FNYEAQ. This CDR3 is 13 amino acids long. With 8 bases removed from V and 5 bases from J, the gap between germline ends came to 13 bases. CDR3 in DNA: TGTGCCAGCTTTACGGGATTGCACAATGAGCAGTTCTTC. Residues: CASFTGLHNEQFF.

The rearrangement joins TRBV28 to TRBJ2-3; 12 positions agree with TRBD1. The CDR3 is 16 amino acids. The V segment lost 1 base and the J segment 7 bases; nucleotides outside the gene matches: 6. Germline CDR1 and CDR2: MDHEN and SYDVKM. For the CDR3, the DNA is TGTGCCAGCAGTTTATTACCGGGACAGGGGGCACATACGCAGTATTTT. Its protein product is CASSLLPGQGAHTQYF.

The chain recombines TRBV7-2 with TRBJ2-1, with D perhaps TRBD2 (6 bases). V was shortened by 0 bases and J by 5 bases, with 11 bases between the two germline ends. CDR1 and CDR2 from the germline V gene are SGHTA and FQGNSA. This CDR3 is built from 15 residues. This CDR3 reads CASSLASSANNEQFF. The CDR3 region has the DNA TGTGCCAGCAGCTTAGCGTCTAGCGCCAACAATGAGCAGTTCTTC.

V usage is TRBV2 and J usage is TRBJ1-3; 9 bases are shared with TRBD1. This CDR3 has 16 amino acids. Trimming removed 8 bases from V and 4 bases from J; junction bases left unmatched: 12. CDR1 and CDR2 (germline): SNHLY, FYNNEI. CDR3 sequence (DNA): TGTGCCAGCCGTATGGCGGGACAGGGTGGAGGAAACACCATATATTTT. It translates to CASRMAGQGGGNTIYF.

This clone was seen only once. The chain carries TRBV5-1 and TRBJ1-1; 9 bases match TRBD1. J gave up 0 bases and V 3 bases, and 3 bases lay outside the gene matches. Germline CDR1 is SGHRS and CDR2 is YFSETQ. There are 15 residues in the CDR3. This CDR3 is CASSWGQGLNTEAFF. CDR3 nucleotide sequence: TGCGCCAGCAGCTGGGGACAGGGATTGAACACTGAAGCTTTCTTT.

This rearrangement joins TRBV7-8 to TRBJ1-2; D remains ambiguous. The CDR3 is 13 amino acids. The V end was cut by 4 bases, the J end by 2 bases, with 8 bases between. Germline V gene lookup returns CDR1 SGHVS and CDR2 FQNEAQ. The CDR3 nucleotides are TGTGCCAGCAGCTCGGGTTTGAACTATGGCTACACCTTC. Its translation is CASSSGLNYGYTF.

This clone was detected once. The chain carries TRBV6-4 and TRBJ2-5, with 12 bases that match TRBD2. The CDR3 covers 18 residues. V lost 0 bases to trimming and J lost 3 bases; unmatched junction nucleotides: 8. The germline V gene encodes CDR1 MRHNA and CDR2 SNTAGT. CDR3 loop: CASSDSGSRTSGEETQYF. For the CDR3, the DNA is TGTGCCAGCAGTGACTCGGGAAGTAGGACTAGCGGGGAAGAGACCCAGTACTTC.

The rearrangement links TRBV2 to TRBJ2-3; 9 bases are a match to TRBD2. V was pared by 4 bases and J by 8 bases, with 10 bases of the junction left unmatched. This CDR3 contains 15 residues. The germline V gene has CDR1 SNHLY and CDR2 FYNNEI. The CDR3 sequence is CASSVAGGPGATQYF. The CDR3, as DNA: TGTGCCAGCAGTGTGGCGGGAGGGCCGGGGGCTACGCAGTATTTT.

This clone was seen a few times. This sequence joins TRBV7-9 and TRBJ2-7; D may be TRBD2 (7 bases). Germline values: CDR1 SEHNR, CDR2 FQNEAQ (reference sequence). This CDR3 comprises 13 residues. V gave up 3 bases and J gave up 5 bases, with 11 bases separating them. The CDR3 DNA sequence: TGTGCCAGCAGCTTGGGGGGGCTCGACGAGCAGTACTTC. Its translation is CASSLGGLDEQYF.

This chain connects TRBV30 to TRBJ1-1; D unclear. Between the trimmed V and J ends, which lost 2 bases and 0 bases, there was a span of 16 bases. The CDR3 sequence is 16 residues long. Germline V gives CDR1 GTSNPN, CDR2 SVGIG (reference sequence). DNA of the CDR3: TGTGCCTGGAGTTCAGCCCGGAGACGAATGAACACTGAAGCTTTCTTT. Protein product: CAWSSARRRMNTEAFF.

V is TRBV18 and J is TRBJ1-3; D not resolved. The length of the CDR3 is 14 residues. Germline V gene lookup returns CDR1 KGHSH and CDR2 LQKENI. V was shortened by 6 bases and J by 2 bases, with 11 bases between the two germline ends. The CDR3 coding sequence is TGTGCCAGCTCCAAGGAGGCCCCTGGAAACACCATATATTTT. This codes for CASSKEAPGNTIYF.

The genes are TRBV9 and TRBJ2-1, with 9 nucleotides matching TRBD2. Trimming removed 4 bases from V and 4 bases from J; junction bases left unmatched: 9. The CDR3 length is 16 residues. Germline values: CDR1 SGDLS, CDR2 YYNGEE. The CDR3 is CASSPSAGGQYNEQFF. The CDR3 DNA reads TGTGCCAGCAGCCCGTCAGCGGGGGGACAATACAATGAGCAGTTCTTC.

This clone was seen just once. The chain couples TRBV28 to TRBJ1-5; 9 positions agree with TRBD1. The ends lost 5 bases at V and 7 bases at J; junction bases unmatched: 12. The CDR3 spans 16 residues. Germline values: CDR1 MDHEN, CDR2 SYDVKM. The CDR3 here is CASSPLRDRVGQPQHF. The CDR3 DNA reads TGTGCCAGCAGTCCCCTCCGGGACAGGGTCGGGCAGCCCCAGCATTTT.